These 5 T cell receptor beta chains came from one sample sequenced in a study of blood T cell repertoires in COVID-19. Profiled with immunoSEQ multiplex PCR; TCRdb holds only in-frame clones, not every one. The sample shows some 110,000 clones, approximately 78% of them seen only once. Sequenced: peripheral blood. Source of these receptors: a man aged 65 to 85 with acute or convalescent COVID-19.

This clone was counted between two and nine times. The CDR3 bases are TGTGCCACCCAGAGCCCTGCGGGAGGGGGCAATGAGCAGTTCTTC. Its protein is CATQSPAGGGNEQFF. This chain joins TRBV2 and TRBJ2-1; 9 positions match TRBD2. Germline trimming cut 10 bases from V and 6 bases from J; bases unmatched to any gene: 13. This CDR3 comprises 15 residues. Germline loops: CDR1 SNHLY, CDR2 FYNNEI.

The chain links TRBV11-1 to TRBJ2-3, with 8 bases that match TRBD1. V was clipped by 1 base and J by 7 bases; unmatched bases: 7. The germline V gene has CDR1 SGHAT and CDR2 FQDESV (reference sequence). The CDR3 runs 15 residues. As DNA, the CDR3 is TGTGCCAGCAGCTTAGAGCGGACAGGGAGAAATACGCAGTATTTT. Residues: CASSLERTGRNTQYF.

This chain links TRBV6-1 with TRBJ1-2, with a weak D call TRBD1 (5 bases). Trimming shortened V by 2 bases and J by 4 bases, and 14 bases separated the two germline ends. This CDR3 has 15 residues. CDR1 is MNHNS, CDR2 SASEGT, per germline. The CDR3 spells CASSERAGYGYGYTF. The DNA for the CDR3 is TGTGCCAGCAGTGAAAGGGCAGGGTATGGCTATGGCTACACCTTC.

V is TRBV24-1 and J is TRBJ2-5, with D unclear. V was pared by 1 base and J by 0 bases, with 8 bases between. Germline V gene sequence: CDR1 KGHDR, CDR2 SFDVKD. This CDR3 region has 15 residues. CDR3 bases: TGTGCCACCAGTGATTTTTCCGGTAACCAAGAGACCCAGTACTTC. Its protein product is CATSDFSGNQETQYF.

The V call is TRBV7-3, the J call TRBJ2-2, with 16 positions matching TRBD2. The CDR3 runs to 18 residues. J lost 7 bases, V lost 5 bases, and 10 bases had no gene match. The germline gives CDR1 SGHTA, CDR2 FQGTGA. The CDR3 is CASSPGTSGGVKNGELFF. CDR3 in DNA: TGTGCCAGCAGCCCCGGGACTAGCGGGGGGGTGAAGAACGGGGAGCTGTTTTTT.